This T cell receptor (beta chain) originates from a study of CD8+CD57+ T cells in acquired aplastic anemia (dated by TCRdb to 2016 to 2019). Study-wide context: Extracted DNA from sorted CD4+ and CD8+ cells averaged approximately 3 ug, ranging from roughly 0.17 to 27.4 ug. CD8+CD57+ expansion was defined as frequency above the mean frequency observed in healthy subjects. Overall study results and their limits: Twenty-nine CD8+ CDR3 sequences were shared between patients and controls but appeared highly expressed in patients and within their immunodominant clones. No significant difference in CD8+ Simpson's diversity was found between patients and healthy controls (P=0.060).

The CDR3 numbers 15 residues from cysteine through phenylalanine. CDR3 DNA only is kept here, 45 bases in frame from base 1. V is shortened by 2 bases, J by 8 bases, and the region joining them spans 18 bases. The CDR1 and CDR2 encoded by the germline V gene (reference sequence) are LGHDT and YNNKEL. This clonotype was seen repeatedly, ten times or more. Its antigen remains unidentified. Base quality data are lacking; no much larger clone is found one base away. Genomic DNA was used as template for profiling of TCR beta VDJ combinations and CDR3 sequences. TCR repertoire sequencing was run on an Illumina HiSeq 2000. Turning to the authors' computational methods: TRBV/TRBJ rearrangement plots, CDR3 size and DJ length profiles, and Simpson's diversity index were used to evaluate the repertoires. Whichever DNA sequence was most abundant in the deep sequencing data was defined as the immunodominant clone. CDR3 amino acid sequences were checked for sharing between subjects and were compared against published repertoires and the VDJdb database. TCRdb trimmed public reads at Q25 via fastp, called clones via MiXCR and kept in-frame beta chains. One record per CDR3 amino acid sequence lists the most common genes and DNA. TCRdb, not the authors, supplied the V and J calls. For this sample there are 250,000 to 350,000 distinct CDR3 sequences; approximately 57% appear just once. The ten largest make up 1% to 1.5% of the sample.

Patients chosen for sequencing had shown expansion of CD8+CD57+ cells by flow cytometry. Severe acquired aplastic anemia was diagnosed in all patients according to International Study of Aplastic Anemia and Agranulocytosis and Camitta criteria. No patient had received any therapy when blood was sampled. TCR repertoires of sorted CD4+ and CD8+ blood T cells from severe aplastic anemia patients and healthy subjects were deep-sequenced in the study. Patients were enrolled in the USA under clinicaltrials.gov protocols 00001620, 01623167, 00001397, 00071045, 00081523 and 00961064. Ficoll-Paque density gradient centrifugation was used to isolate peripheral blood mononuclear cells. Before DNA extraction, CD4+ and CD8+ T cells were sorted with FACS or magnetic beads.

What was sequenced was sorted CD4+, CD8+, or CD8+CD57+ T cells (not recorded which) from PBMCs. Recombination connected TRBV3-1 to TRBJ1-2; there is no confident call for the D gene. This clonotype was obtained from a human donor with aplastic anemia. The DNA reads as follows: TGTGCCAGCAGCCAACCATCACCGGGTCTATGGGGCTACACCTTC. Protein translation: CASSQPSPGLWGYTF.